Shown below are 20 T cell receptor beta chains from a single sample sequenced in a study of Ad26.COV2.S vaccination and SARS-CoV-2 variants. This table comes from immunoSEQ multiplex PCR, and its TCRdb copy is limited to in-frame clones, with some not included. Of approximately 400,000 clones in the sample, 83% were seen once. Stated treatment: 19 received Ad26.COV2.S at low or high dose, single or two shots; about 5 received placebo; per-sample allocation not given. At day 63 after the first vaccine or placebo injection, samples were drawn. The sequencing here drew on peripheral blood, taken in a trial of Ad26.COV2.S vaccine versus placebo. The receptors derive from a person between 18 and 65 years old who received the Ad26.COV2.S COVID-19 vaccine or a placebo.

Note on this clone: The sample has other DNA sequences that encode this CDR3 too. V and J are TRBV6-5 and TRBJ1-2; D is uncertain. Germline V lookup: CDR1 MNHEY, CDR2 SVGAGI. CDR3 length: 13 residues. Trimming cost V 0 bases and J 3 bases, with 5 bases left between them. The CDR3 here is CASSYSGDYGYTF. CDR3 nucleotide sequence: TGTGCCAGCAGTTACTCCGGGGACTATGGCTACACCTTC.

V usage is TRBV24-1 and J usage is TRBJ2-1, with D perhaps TRBD2 (5 bases). The germline CDR1 and CDR2 sequences are KGHDR and SFDVKD. The CDR3 runs 13 residues. V shed 2 bases and J shed 8 bases, with 9 bases lying between them. The CDR3 nucleotides are TGTGCCACCAGTGATTCTCTGGAGGATGAGCAGTTCTTC. Its translation: CATSDSLEDEQFF.

This chain uses TRBV6-6 with TRBJ1-2; no clear D. Germline CDR1 MNHNY, CDR2 SVGAGI (reference sequence). The CDR3 spans 15 residues. V lost 4 bases and J lost 4, with 16 bases in between. CDR3 in DNA: TGTGCCAGCAGTTTATCCCCCTATGACCGCTATGGCTACACCTTC. This sequence encodes CASSLSPYDRYGYTF.

On this clone itself: This CDR3 is also generated by other DNA sequences in the sample. The gene calls are TRBV7-6 and TRBJ1-1; no reliable D call. The germline CDR1 and CDR2 sequences are SGHVS and FNYEAQ. Trimming pared 3 bases from V and 2 bases from J, leaving 7 bases between. This CDR3 region has 13 residues. The CDR3 protein is CASSLSLNTEAFF. CDR3 in DNA: TGTGCCAGCAGCTTGTCCTTAAACACTGAAGCTTTCTTT.

V gene TRBV5-5 combines with J gene TRBJ2-5, with D perhaps being TRBD1 or TRBD2 (6 bases each). With 1 base removed from V and 2 bases from J, the gap between germline ends came to 15 bases. Germline-derived CDR1 and CDR2 are SGHKS and YYEKEE (reference sequence). CDR3 length: 16 residues. Here the CDR3 reads CASSLLGGRGQETQYF. CDR3 bases: TGTGCCAGCAGCTTGCTGGGGGGAAGGGGGCAAGAGACCCAGTACTTC.

This rearrangement joins TRBV5-1 to TRBJ2-2; D remains unclear. The CDR3 is 14 amino acids. In germline, CDR1 is SGHRS, CDR2 YFSETQ. The V end lost 0 bases, the J end lost 4 bases, and 7 bases lay between the germline ends. The CDR3: CASSLEPATGELFF. CDR3 nucleotides: TGCGCCAGCAGCTTGGAGCCAGCCACCGGGGAGCTGTTTTTT. Combining the CDR3 with reference TRBV5-1 and TRBJ2-2 gives the whole variable domain KAGVTQTPRYLIKTRGQQVTLSCSPISGHRSVSWYQQTPGQGLQFLFEYFSETQRNKGNFPGRFSGRQFSNSRSEMNVSTLELGDSALYLCASSLEPATGELFFGEGSRLTVL.

This chain links TRBV4-3 with TRBJ1-1, with D uncertain. V lost 4 bases and J 1 base, leaving 10 bases between the germline ends. Germline CDR1 and CDR2: LGHNA and YSLEER. This CDR3 has 14 amino acids. Written as DNA, the CDR3 is TGCGCCAGCAGCCCAGACTTACCGAACACTGAAGCTTTCTTT. Translated, it gives CASSPDLPNTEAFF.

The chain combines TRBV19 with TRBJ2-6; 7 bases fit TRBD1. V was clipped by 1 base and J by 0 bases; unmatched bases: 6. The CDR3 consists of 18 residues. Per the germline V gene, CDR1 is LNHDA and CDR2 is SQIVND (reference sequence). The CDR3 nucleotides are TGTGCCAGTAGTATAGGTGGGACAGAAAGCTCTGGGGCCAACGTCCTGACTTTC. Amino acids: CASSIGGTESSGANVLTF.

The chain combines TRBV7-9 with TRBJ1-2, with D maybe TRBD1 (5 bases). The CDR3 loop spans 14 amino acids. Germline lookup yields CDR1 SEHNR and CDR2 FQNEAQ (reference sequence). The V gene lost 5 bases and the J gene lost 8 bases, with 18 bases spanning the gap. CDR3 sequence reads: CASSRGTERTGYTF. CDR3 DNA sequence: TGTGCCAGCAGCCGAGGGACGGAGCGGACCGGCTACACCTTC. The full variable domain, in which reference TRBV7-9 and TRBJ1-2 provide the parts outside the CDR3, is DTGVSQNPRHKITKRGQNVTFRCDPISEHNRLYWYRQTLGQGPEFLTYFQNEAQLEKSRLLSDRFSAERPKGSFSTLEIQRTEQGDSAMYLCASSRGTERTGYTFGSGTRLTVV.

This clone was recorded only once. The chain recombines TRBV15 with TRBJ2-2; 11 bases map to TRBD2. Germline V lookup: CDR1 LNHNV, CDR2 YYDKDF (reference sequence). There are 16 residues in the CDR3. V shed 0 bases and J 8 bases; nucleotides not matched to a gene: 5. CDR3 loop: CATSREGTSGPGELFF. The CDR3 bases are TGTGCCACCAGCAGAGAAGGGACTAGCGGTCCGGGGGAGCTGTTTTTT. The full variable domain, its missing parts supplied by reference TRBV15 and TRBJ2-2, is DAMVIQNPRYQVTQFGKPVTLSCSQTLNHNVMYWYQQKSSQAPKLLFHYYDKDFNNEADTPDNFQSRRPNTSFCFLDIRSPGLGDTAMYLCATSREGTSGPGELFFGEGSRLTVL.

The table lists this clone with a few counts. This chain links TRBV27 with TRBJ2-2; unclear D gene. V was pared by 3 bases and J by 4 bases, with 12 bases between. CDR3 length: 15 amino acids. CDR1 and CDR2 from the germline V gene are MNHEY and SMNVEV (reference sequence). The DNA for the CDR3 is TGTGCCAGCAGTTTTCTTGGTTGGAGCACCGGGGAGCTGTTTTTT. This sequence encodes CASSFLGWSTGELFF.

This chain links TRBV7-3 with TRBJ1-1, with no clear D. The V end lost 1 base, the J end lost 1 base, and 10 bases lay between the germline ends. This CDR3 is built from 15 residues. Germline V gives CDR1 SGHTA, CDR2 FQGTGA. Here the CDR3 DNA reads TGTGCCAGCAGCTTAAACGGATGGGCGAACACTGAAGCTTTCTTT. Residues: CASSLNGWANTEAFF.

Regarding this clone: The limits of the CDR3 on the DNA are not certain, so only TCRdb's listed CDR3 is given. The chain joins TRBV12-3 or TRBV12-4 to TRBJ1-2. The CDR3 has 13 residues if both end residues are counted. CDR3 sequence: CASSTSGYYGYTF.

This rearrangement joins TRBV19 to TRBJ1-4; TRBD1 aligns across 8 bases. V gave up 4 bases and J gave up 8 bases; unmatched junction bases: 6. The CDR3 is 14 amino acids. Germline CDR1 LNHDA, CDR2 SQIVND (reference sequence). The CDR3 sequence is CASSTSRTGEKLFF. Here the CDR3 DNA reads TGTGCCAGTAGTACCTCAAGGACAGGGGAAAAACTGTTTTTT.

The genes are TRBV6-5 and TRBJ1-4, with D tentatively TRBD1 (6 bases). CDR1 MNHEY and CDR2 SVGAGI come from the germline V gene. This CDR3 has 13 amino acids. Trimming pared 8 bases from V and 4 bases from J, leaving 11 bases between. CDR3 sequence reads: CASGGQINEKLFF. CDR3 bases: TGTGCCAGCGGGGGACAAATTAATGAAAAACTGTTTTTT.

The chain uses TRBV27 and TRBJ2-7; D not certain. V was pared by 3 bases and J by 0 bases, with 9 bases between. Germline V lookup: CDR1 MNHEY, CDR2 SMNVEV (reference sequence). The CDR3 sequence is 14 residues long. CDR3 loop: CASSFSGDSYEQYF. The CDR3 nucleotides read TGTGCCAGCAGTTTTTCAGGTGACTCCTACGAGCAGTACTTC.

CDR3 DNA sequence: TGCGCCAGTACCAGGGGGACAAACTATGGCTACACCTTC. Its protein product is CASTRGTNYGYTF. This chain connects TRBV5-1 to TRBJ1-2; 7 bases map to TRBD1. Per germline, CDR1 SGHRS and CDR2 YFSETQ. V lost 8 bases to trimming and J lost 2 bases; unmatched junction nucleotides: 6. The CDR3 is 13 amino acids.

V is TRBV6-5 and J is TRBJ2-7; 9 positions match TRBD1. After removal of 6 bases from V and 0 bases from J, the junction contained 6 bases not matched to a gene. The CDR3 covers 15 residues. CDR1 is MNHEY, CDR2 SVGAGI, per germline. In DNA, the CDR3 is TGTGCCAGCAGGCCTGGGGGACAGGGCTCCTACGAGCAGTACTTC. This gives the protein CASRPGGQGSYEQYF.

Written as DNA, the CDR3 is TGTGCCATCAGCCCGGTAGACAGCAATCAGCCCCAGCATTTT. The encoded protein is CAISPVDSNQPQHF. J is TRBJ1-5 and V is TRBV10-3; D is unclear. Germline CDR1 reads ENHRY; CDR2 reads SYGVKD. V was pared by 6 bases and J by 1 base, with 10 bases between. This CDR3 is built from 14 residues.

V is TRBV12-3 or TRBV12-4 and J is TRBJ1-4; D is unclear. CDR3 length: 11 amino acids. The germline V and J ends were trimmed by 1 base and 6 bases, with 0 bases remaining between them. The CDR3 reads CASSLDEKLFF. The CDR3 nucleotides are TGTGCCAGCAGTTTAGATGAAAAACTGTTTTTT.